This T cell receptor beta chain is drawn from a study of T cells expressing NK-cell markers. Study background: From sorted CD3+CD56+NKG2C+, CD3+CD56+NKG2C- and CD3+CD56-NKG2C+ T cells came the TCR beta repertoires. The sequencing cohort of eight donors included seven HCMV-seropositive individuals and one seronegative individual.

From its re-call of the 5' RACE reads, TCRdb lists each CDR3 protein once, without DNA. With about 410,000 distinct CDR3 sequences in the sample, the ten largest clones hold around a tenth. CDR3 length: 15 residues. CDR1 LGHNT and CDR2 FRNRAP come from the germline V gene. Specimen: blood T cells: a sorted CD56 or NKG2C T cell subset, CD4+ or CD8+ T cells, or bulk PBMC T cells (not recorded which). The chain uses TRBV12-5 and TRBJ2-7; lacking DNA, the TRBD2 call made by TCRdb goes unchecked. The origin of this receptor is a woman in her forties or fifties in good health. This CDR3 reads CASGLPGGFPYEQYF.